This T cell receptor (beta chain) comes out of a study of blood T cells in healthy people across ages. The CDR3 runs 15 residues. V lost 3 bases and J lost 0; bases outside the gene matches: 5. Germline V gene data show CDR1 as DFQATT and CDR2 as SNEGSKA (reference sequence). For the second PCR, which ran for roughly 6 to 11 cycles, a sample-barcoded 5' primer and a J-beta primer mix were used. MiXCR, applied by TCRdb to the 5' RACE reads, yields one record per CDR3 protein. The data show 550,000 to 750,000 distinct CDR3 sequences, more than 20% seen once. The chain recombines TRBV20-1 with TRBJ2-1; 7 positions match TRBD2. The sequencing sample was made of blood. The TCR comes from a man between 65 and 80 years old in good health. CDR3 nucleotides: TGCAGTGCTAGTGCGGGACTAAGCTCCTACAATGAGCAGTTCTTC. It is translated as CSASAGLSSYNEQFF.